In this sample, the clone carrying this T cell receptor beta chain turned up a few times. TCRdb reprocessed the 5' RACE reads via MiXCR and lists one record per CDR3 protein. The table includes about 66,000 distinct CDR3 sequences, roughly an eighth detected once. The data were taken from a study of early T cells in non-severe SARS-CoV-2 infection. The overall study: The study sequenced bulk RNA from unsorted whole blood, with chains unpaired.

What was sequenced was whole blood. This clonotype was sampled from an adult who was a healthcare worker with PCR-confirmed SARS-CoV-2 infection or an uninfected control (not recorded which).

As DNA, the CDR3 is TGTGCCAGCAGACGGACCGGGACAGGCAACTATGGCTACACCTTC. It translates to CASRRTGTGNYGYTF. The chain carries TRBV28 and TRBJ1-2; TRBD1 agrees at 8 bases. CDR1 and CDR2 from the germline V gene are MDHEN and SYDVKM. The CDR3 consists of 15 residues. V shed 6 bases, J shed 2 bases, and the junction held 8 bases outside the gene matches.